This T cell receptor beta chain came from a study of blood T cell repertoires in COVID-19 (TCRdb year 2020). Background on the whole study: Samples from collaborators originated in the United States, Italy and Spain and spanned both the acute and convalescent phases of COVID-19. The prospective study material was composed of cDNA or gDNA derived from T cells, B-cell-depleted T cells, or PBMCs. Deeply sampled blood TCRbeta repertoires from subjects exposed to, actively infected with, or recovered from COVID-19 were included in the dataset. A freely available public database, intended as a resource for researchers studying the immune response to SARS-CoV-2, is where the repertoires were released. The samples were drawn from two sources: the first 160 participants of the ongoing ImmuneRACE study, and 950 to 1,500 subjects contributed by 6 global collaborators. The sample metadata nearly always contained a de-identified subject ID, COVID-19 status, age in years and sex. Where available, HLA class I and class II types were taken from metadata supplied by the sample provider and were not determined by assay-based typing.

Regarding this clone: Its recognized antigen is unknown. The input lacks base qualities; no much larger clone sits a single base away.

TCRbeta CDR3 regions were amplified from genomic DNA by means of the immunoSEQ Assay, a bias-controlled multiplex PCR. The source study handled its data this way. The number of nucleated cells in each sample was estimated from the amplification of reference gene primers within the assay. Sequence reads were collapsed and filtered to measure the absolute abundance of every unique TCRbeta CDR3 rearrangement. Productive Simpson clonality was computed per sample as the square root of Simpson's diversity index over productive rearrangements. Not all clones reach the TCRdb copy of this immuneACCESS table, which keeps in-frame sequences only. Checked studies attribute under half of the gap to unresolved V genes and leave the rest unexplained. Clonal size and the V and J genes are those of that table, whereas D and trimming came from the DNA. Present in this sample are under 500,000 clones, 80% to 90% of which were seen just once. The top ten clonotypes cover approximately 4.3% of the sample.

Broader findings and caveats from the paper: The quantity of clinical and demographic metadata differed by source and by participant and was supplied without curation.

CDR1 and CDR2 were assigned from the germline V gene as MGHRA and YSYEKL. V drops 3 bases and J drops 0 bases, leaving 6 bases in between. CDR3 length: 13 amino acids, cysteine to phenylalanine. The CDR3 DNA has 39 bases and is translated from base 1. The collaborating institutions used their own protocols to collect whole blood in K2EDTA tubes. For TCRbeta analysis, collaborator samples were shipped as frozen whole blood, as isolated PBMCs, or as DNA extracted from either sample type. Sequenced: peripheral blood. The origin of this receptor is a woman younger than 45 with acute or convalescent COVID-19. Recombination joined TRBV4-1 with TRBJ2-7, with no D gene named confidently. The sequence in DNA is TGCGCCAGCAGCCAGGAGATCTCCTACGAGCAGTACTTC. The encoded protein is CASSQEISYEQYF.